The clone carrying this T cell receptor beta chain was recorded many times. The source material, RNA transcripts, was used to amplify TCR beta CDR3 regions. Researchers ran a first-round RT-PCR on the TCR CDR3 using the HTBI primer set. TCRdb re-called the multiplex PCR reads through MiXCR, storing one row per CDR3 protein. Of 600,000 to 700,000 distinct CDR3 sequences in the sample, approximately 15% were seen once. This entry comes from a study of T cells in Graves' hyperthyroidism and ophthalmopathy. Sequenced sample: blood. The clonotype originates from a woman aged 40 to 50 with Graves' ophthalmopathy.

The CDR3 nucleotides read TGTGCCAGCAGCCGGACACTCTACGAGCAGTACTTC. Protein: CASSRTLYEQYF. The chain joins TRBV5-5 to TRBJ2-7, with a possible D match to TRBD1 (5 bases). Trimming cost V 4 bases and J 3 bases, with 8 bases left between them. The germline gives CDR1 SGHKS, CDR2 YYEKEE (reference sequence). The CDR3 runs to 12 residues.